The 20 T cell receptor beta chains below all came from one sample that was sequenced in a study of blood T cell repertoires in COVID-19. Generated by immunoSEQ multiplex PCR, the TCRdb table keeps only in-frame clones and is missing some. The sample lists more than 85,000 clones; approximately 93% were seen once. The sequenced sample was peripheral blood. These receptor sequences come from a man in his 60s with acute or convalescent COVID-19.

The genes are TRBV7-9 and TRBJ1-1, with 8 bases lining up with TRBD1. This CDR3 is built from 15 residues. With V trimmed by 5 bases and J by 5 bases, 10 bases remained unmatched. Germline V lookup: CDR1 SEHNR, CDR2 FQNEAQ (reference sequence). The CDR3 spells CASSPITGGFTEAFF. CDR3 DNA: TGTGCCAGCAGCCCTATTACAGGGGGTTTTACTGAAGCTTTCTTT.

The chain employs TRBV9 and TRBJ2-3; possibly TRBD2 for D (5 bases). CDR1 is SGDLS and CDR2 is YYNGEE in the germline V gene. There are 16 residues in the CDR3. V was shortened by 4 bases and J by 1 base, with 16 bases between the two germline ends. DNA of the CDR3: TGTGCCAGCAGCCCCCGGGGTGATGGTGGCACAGATACGCAGTATTTT. As protein: CASSPRGDGGTDTQYF.

The J gene is TRBJ2-3, the V gene TRBV27; 8 bases line up with TRBD2. The CDR3 has 16 residues. Germline V gene data show CDR1 as MNHEY and CDR2 as SMNVEV (reference sequence). Germline trimming cut 3 bases from V and 5 bases from J; bases unmatched to any gene: 10. The CDR3 reads CASSFTSGRFLDTQYF. The CDR3 region has the DNA TGTGCCAGCAGTTTTACAAGCGGGAGATTCTTAGATACGCAGTATTTT.

This chain joins TRBV11-3 and TRBJ2-5; 9 nucleotides line up with TRBD2. Germline V lookup: CDR1 SGHNT, CDR2 YENEEA. V shed 7 bases, J shed 5 bases, and the junction held 5 bases outside the gene matches. The CDR3 is 13 residues long. The chain's CDR3 is CASKAGGGETQYF. The DNA for the CDR3 is TGTGCCAGCAAGGCGGGAGGGGGGGAGACCCAGTACTTC.

This clone was seen only a few times. The CDR3 DNA is TGTGCCAGCAGCCAATTCCCCCCGTCTAGCGGGAATCCGAGCTCTGGGGCCAACGTCCTGACTTTC. As protein: CASSQFPPSSGNPSSGANVLTF. J is TRBJ2-6 and V is TRBV3-1 (or the pseudogene TRBV3-2), with 9 bases matching TRBD2. With 2 bases clipped from V and 0 bases from J, the junction kept 17 bases outside the gene matches. CDR1 and CDR2 from the germline V gene are LGHDT and YNNKEL (reference sequence). The CDR3 has 22 amino acids.

The chain links TRBV5-8 to TRBJ2-5; 8 bases map to TRBD1. This CDR3 has 17 amino acids. After removal of 2 bases from V and 4 bases from J, the junction contained 13 bases not matched to a gene. Germline CDR1 is SGHTS and CDR2 is YDEGEE. In nucleotides, the CDR3 is TGTGCCAGCAGCTTAGGGGCCACGGGACAGGACGTAGAGACCCAGTACTTC. Amino acid sequence: CASSLGATGQDVETQYF. The variable domain in full, with the rest retrieved from reference TRBV5-8 and TRBJ2-5, is EAGVTQSPTHLIKTRGQQATLRCSPISGHTSVYWYQQALGLGLQFLLWYDEGEERNRGNFPPRFSGRQFPNYSSELNVNALELEDSALYLCASSLGATGQDVETQYFGPGTRLLVL.

V and J are TRBV11-2 and TRBJ2-1; TRBD2 agrees at 11 bases. The CDR3 loop spans 14 amino acids. The germline V gene encodes CDR1 SGHAT and CDR2 FQNNGV. V dropped 5 bases and J dropped 9; count of bases not matched to a gene: 6. This CDR3 reads CASSPPGLAAEQFF. The DNA of the CDR3 is TGTGCCAGCAGCCCTCCGGGACTAGCGGCTGAGCAGTTCTTC.

This chain uses TRBV2 with TRBJ2-2; TRBD1 agrees at 7 bases. The germline V gene has CDR1 SNHLY and CDR2 FYNNEI. The CDR3 has 16 residues. Trimming took 5 bases from V and 0 from J; bases not matched to a gene: 6. In DNA, the CDR3 is TGTGCCAGCAGTAAGAACAGGGGACCGAACACCGGGGAGCTGTTTTTT. The encoded protein is CASSKNRGPNTGELFF.

The chain uses TRBV27 and TRBJ2-3, with 7 bases that match TRBD2. The CDR3 consists of 15 residues. Trimming at V came to 4 bases and at J to 1 base, leaving 5 bases not matched to a gene. Germline V gives CDR1 MNHEY, CDR2 SMNVEV (reference sequence). CDR3 coding DNA: TGTGCCAGCAGTTGGACTAGGAGTGGCACAGATACGCAGTATTTT. Translating it yields CASSWTRSGTDTQYF.

The chain has TRBV19 and TRBJ1-5, with unresolved D. This CDR3 contains 16 residues. Trimming took off 2 bases at V and 6 bases at J, with 17 bases between the two ends. The V gene's germline CDR1 is LNHDA and CDR2 SQIVND (reference sequence). Here the CDR3 DNA reads TGTGCCAGTAGTATATTATTTGAGGGATGGAGTCAGCCCCAGCATTTT. Protein: CASSILFEGWSQPQHF. Complete variable domain (other parts from reference TRBV19 and TRBJ1-5): DGGITQSPKYLFRKEGQNVTLSCEQNLNHDAMYWYRQDPGQGLRLIYYSQIVNDFQKGDIAEGYSVSREKKESFPLTVTSAQKNPTAFYLCASSILFEGWSQPQHFGDGTRLSIL.

The gene calls are TRBV2 and TRBJ2-3; TRBD1 agrees at 11 bases. The V gene end was trimmed by 4 bases and the J gene end by 6 bases; junction bases not matched to a gene: 3. The CDR3 runs to 14 residues. CDR1 and CDR2 (germline): SNHLY, FYNNEI. CDR3 coding DNA: TGTGCCAGCAGTGTGGACAGGGGGCATGATACGCAGTATTTT. It is translated as CASSVDRGHDTQYF.

The rearrangement joins TRBV5-8 to TRBJ1-2; TRBD1 might be the D (6 bases). CDR3 length equals 14 residues. Trimming left V 4 bases short and J 2 bases short, with 12 bases between. Germline loops: CDR1 SGHTS, CDR2 YDEGEE. CDR3 coding DNA: TGTGCCAGCAGCCAAGGGCAGGGGAACTATGGCTACACCTTC. Amino acid sequence: CASSQGQGNYGYTF.

This chain joins TRBV28 and TRBJ1-1; TRBD1 is a possible D gene (6 bases). Trimming pared 4 bases from V and 6 bases from J, leaving 9 bases between. From germline, CDR1 is MDHEN and CDR2 SYDVKM. The CDR3 totals 12 residues. Here the CDR3 reads CASSSRTAEAFF. DNA for the CDR3: TGTGCCAGCAGTTCCCGGACAGCTGAAGCTTTCTTT.

The rearrangement links TRBV28 to TRBJ2-3; 8 nucleotides match TRBD2. Germline CDR1 and CDR2: MDHEN and SYDVKM. V lost 5 bases, J lost 5 bases, and 18 bases stayed unmatched. The CDR3 runs 18 residues. DNA of the CDR3: TGTGCCAGCAGTCGGGCAGGCTTTGCGGGAGGCCGGGGAGATACGCAGTATTTT. This translates into CASSRAGFAGGRGDTQYF.

The rearrangement links TRBV7-9 to TRBJ2-3, with unresolved D. Trimming pared 1 base from V and 0 bases from J, leaving 5 bases between. There are 14 residues in the CDR3. CDR1 is SEHNR, CDR2 FQNEAQ, per germline (reference sequence). In DNA form, the CDR3 reads TGTGCCAGCAGCTTAGAACACAGCACAGATACGCAGTATTTT. Its translation is CASSLEHSTDTQYF.

J is TRBJ2-1 and V is TRBV24-1, with D perhaps matching TRBD2 (6 bases). The ends were cut back, 3 bases at V and 0 bases at J, with 11 bases in the middle. The CDR3 sequence is 16 residues long. The germline CDR1 and CDR2 sequences are KGHDR and SFDVKD. The CDR3 DNA reads as TGTGCCACCAGTGATCATCGGGACTTCTCCTACAATGAGCAGTTCTTC. It encodes CATSDHRDFSYNEQFF.

This chain links TRBV20-1 with TRBJ1-5, with 9 bases lining up with TRBD1. Germline assignment: CDR1 DFQATT and CDR2 SNEGSKA (reference sequence). The CDR3 extends over 20 amino acids. V lost 3 bases to trimming and J lost 5 bases; unmatched junction nucleotides: 23. The CDR3 region is CSASREAGQGTSEGHQPQHF. The CDR3 region has the DNA TGCAGTGCTAGTCGCGAGGCGGGACAGGGAACCTCTGAGGGACATCAGCCCCAGCATTTT.

The chain couples TRBV5-4 to TRBJ1-4; D gene uncertain. This CDR3 spans 14 amino acids. The V gene's germline CDR1 is SGHNT and CDR2 YYREEE (reference sequence). Trimming took 0 bases from V and 3 from J, leaving 6 bases between them. For the CDR3, the DNA is TGTGCCAGCAGCTTGGAGTTAGCTAATGAAAAACTGTTTTTT. It yields the protein CASSLELANEKLFF.

The rearrangement links TRBV20-1 to TRBJ1-6; 12 positions match TRBD1. This CDR3 region has 17 residues. Per the germline V gene, CDR1 is DFQATT and CDR2 is SNEGSKA (reference sequence). V dropped 6 bases and J dropped 10; count of bases not matched to a gene: 16. The CDR3 loop reads CSASGTGGRSLGSPLHF. The CDR3 DNA reads as TGCAGTGCAAGTGGGACAGGGGGCCGTAGTTTGGGATCACCCCTCCACTTT.

The chain carries TRBV4-1 and TRBJ1-5; no firm D call. V lost 3 bases, J lost 0 bases, and 12 bases lay in between. The length of the CDR3 is 16 residues. The germline V gene has CDR1 MGHRA and CDR2 YSYEKL. CDR3 region: CASSHKPGYSNQPQHF. CDR3 sequence (DNA): TGCGCCAGCAGCCACAAGCCCGGTTATAGCAATCAGCCCCAGCATTTT.